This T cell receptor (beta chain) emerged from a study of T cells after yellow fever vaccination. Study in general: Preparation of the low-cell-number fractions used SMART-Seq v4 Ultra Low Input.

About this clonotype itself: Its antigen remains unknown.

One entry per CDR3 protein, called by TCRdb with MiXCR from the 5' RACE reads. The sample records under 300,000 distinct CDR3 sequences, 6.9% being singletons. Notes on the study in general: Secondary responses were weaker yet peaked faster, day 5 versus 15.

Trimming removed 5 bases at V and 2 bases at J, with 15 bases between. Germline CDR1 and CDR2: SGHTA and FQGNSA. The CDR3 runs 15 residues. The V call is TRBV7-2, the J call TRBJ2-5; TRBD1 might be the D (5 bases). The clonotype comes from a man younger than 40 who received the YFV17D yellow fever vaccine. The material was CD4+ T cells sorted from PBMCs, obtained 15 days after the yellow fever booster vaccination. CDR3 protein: CASSLGRGSQETQYF. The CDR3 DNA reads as TGTGCCAGCAGCCTGGGGCGCGGATCTCAAGAGACCCAGTACTTC.